The rows below give T cell receptor beta chains drawn from one sample of a study of T cell responses to AZD1222 COVID-19 vaccine. Generated by immunoSEQ multiplex PCR, the TCRdb table keeps only in-frame clones and is missing some. The repertoire has 90,000 to 120,000 clones, roughly 90% of them found once; the top ten carry 1.2%. The sequences come from peripheral blood, collected on day 0 of AZD1222 vaccination. All receptors come from an adult in good health. The CDR3 runs from the conserved cysteine through the conserved F or W. A D gene is named only where the DNA matches it firmly. Expanded clones are given a class, and other clones once, few, many or no size at all.

j_call,cdr3_length,v_call,d_call,clone_size,cdr3_aa,cdr3_nt
TRBJ2-7,14,TRBV6-5,-,-,CASSYDRTSYEQYF,TGTGCCAGCAGTTACGACAGAACCTCCTACGAGCAGTACTTC
TRBJ2-7,12,TRBV2,TRBD2,-,CASNYLAGEQYF,TGTGCCAGCAATTACCTAGCGGGCGAGCAGTACTTC
TRBJ2-3,13,TRBV27,-,-,CASSSWSTDTQYF,TGTGCCAGCAGTTCCTGGTCAACAGATACGCAGTATTTT
TRBJ2-7,12,TRBV10-1,TRBD1,-,CARTGIQYEQYF,TGCGCCAGGACAGGGATACAATACGAGCAGTACTTC
TRBJ1-6,19,TRBV3-1/TRBV3-2,-,-,CASSQAGGRSSSYNSPLHF,TGTGCCAGCAGCCAAGCCGGTGGCAGGTCGAGCTCCTATAATTCACCCCTCCACTTT
TRBJ1-3,12,TRBV5-6,-,-,CASSLPGATIYF,TGTGCCAGCAGCTTGCCAGGGGCCACCATATATTTT
TRBJ1-1,15,TRBV28,TRBD1,once,CASSLGTGMNTEAFF,TGTGCCAGCAGTTTAGGGACAGGGATGAACACTGAAGCTTTCTTT
TRBJ2-7,14,TRBV5-1,TRBD2,once,CASFRGLAGDEQYF,TGCGCCAGCTTCCGCGGGCTAGCGGGAGACGAGCAGTACTTC
TRBJ2-7,14,TRBV6-5,TRBD1,-,CASSYHRGLNEQYF,TGTGCCAGCAGTTACCACAGGGGGCTAAACGAGCAGTACTTC
TRBJ2-1,14,TRBV29-1,TRBD1,once,CSGGQLSPFDEQFF,TGCAGCGGGGGACAGTTGTCCCCCTTTGATGAGCAGTTCTTC
TRBJ1-2,12,TRBV28,-,-,CASSPTVYGYTF,TGTGCCAGCAGTCCGACAGTCTATGGCTACACCTTC
TRBJ1-3,15,TRBV19,TRBD1,-,CASSSDRISGNTIYF,TGTGCCAGTAGTTCGGACAGGATCTCTGGAAACACCATATATTTT
TRBJ1-2,13,TRBV3-1/TRBV3-2,-,-,CASSPEAGNGYTF,TGTGCCAGCAGCCCTGAGGCGGGTAATGGCTACACCTTC
TRBJ2-7,15,TRBV28,TRBD2,-,CASSLLAGGPLEQYF,TGTGCCAGCAGTTTATTAGCGGGAGGGCCTCTGGAGCAGTACTTC
TRBJ2-6,16,TRBV7-9,-,-,CASSFARGAGANVLTF,TGTGCCAGCAGCTTCGCCCGAGGGGCTGGGGCCAACGTCCTGACTTTC
TRBJ1-6,13,TRBV6-6,-,-,CASSSTVNSPLHF,TGTGCCAGCAGTTCGACAGTTAATTCACCCCTCCACTTT
TRBJ2-7,15,TRBV4-3,TRBD1,-,CASSQEAQGYDEQYF,TGCGCCAGCAGCCAAGAAGCACAGGGGTACGACGAGCAGTACTTC
TRBJ2-6,17,TRBV4-3,-,few,CASSQDPGESGANVLTF,TGCGCCAGCAGCCAAGATCCGGGTGAATCTGGGGCCAACGTCCTGACTTTC
TRBJ2-7,15,TRBV6-5,TRBD1,-,CASRRTDRGNYEQYF,TGTGCCAGCAGACGAACAGACAGGGGGAACTACGAGCAGTACTTC
TRBJ1-2,13,TRBV7-2,-,-,CASSISAQESYTF,TGTGCCAGCAGCATATCGGCGCAGGAATCCTACACCTTC
TRBJ2-7,12,TRBV18,TRBD1,-,CASSRAGGEQYF,TGTGCCAGCTCACGGGCAGGGGGCGAGCAGTACTTC
TRBJ1-4,14,TRBV9,-,-,CASSVSTDPEKLFF,TGTGCCAGCAGCGTTTCGACAGACCCTGAAAAACTGTTTTTT
TRBJ2-3,16,TRBV27,TRBD2,-,CASSFLTSSGTDTQYF,TGTGCCAGCAGTTTTCTGACTAGCAGCGGCACAGATACGCAGTATTTT
TRBJ2-5,10,TRBV20-1,-,-,CSAGGTTQYF,TGCAGTGCCGGCGGGACGACCCAGTACTTC
TRBJ2-2,17,TRBV12-5,TRBD1,-,CASGLAQTGAGTGELFF,TGTGCTAGTGGTTTGGCACAGACAGGGGCGGGCACCGGGGAGCTGTTTTTT
TRBJ2-2,13,TRBV6-5,TRBD1,-,CASSFDRARELFF,TGTGCCAGCAGCTTTGACAGGGCCAGGGAGCTGTTTTTT
TRBJ2-1,17,TRBV11-2,TRBD2,-,CASSHEAGGRVRNEQFF,TGTGCCAGCAGCCACGAAGCGGGGGGGCGGGTCAGAAATGAGCAGTTCTTC
TRBJ1-4,14,TRBV14,-,-,CASSRTDRREKLFF,TGTGCCAGCAGCCGGACAGACAGGCGTGAAAAACTGTTTTTT
TRBJ2-3,14,TRBV27,TRBD1,-,CASRERDRGNTQYF,TGTGCCAGCAGGGAAAGGGACAGGGGCAATACGCAGTATTTT
TRBJ1-6,17,TRBV3-1/TRBV3-2,-,-,CASSIRSLNPYNSPLHF,TGTGCCAGCAGCATTAGGAGCCTCAACCCCTATAATTCACCCCTCCACTTT
TRBJ1-5,18,TRBV19,-,-,CASSITDRPQESNQPQHF,TGTGCCAGTAGTATAACCGACCGCCCTCAGGAAAGCAATCAGCCCCAGCATTTT
TRBJ2-2,14,TRBV4-3,-,once,CASSRGWIAGELFF,TGCGCCAGCAGCCGCGGATGGATCGCCGGGGAGCTGTTTTTT
TRBJ2-7,15,TRBV27,-,-,CASSLSARGYVEQYF,TGTGCCAGCAGTTTATCTGCTAGGGGTTACGTCGAGCAGTACTTC
TRBJ2-5,15,TRBV5-1,TRBD2,-,CASSYSGGAGETQYF,TGCGCCAGCAGTTATAGCGGGGGGGCCGGCGAGACCCAGTACTTC
TRBJ2-2,16,TRBV7-9,-,-,CASSTETDSNTGELFF,TGTGCCAGCAGCACGGAGACGGATTCGAACACCGGGGAGCTGTTTTTT